These 18 T cell receptor beta chains came from one sample sequenced in a study of PD-1 blockade in mismatch repair-deficient tumors. Generated by immunoSEQ multiplex PCR, the TCRdb table keeps only in-frame clones and is missing some. The table shows around 50,000 clones, with around 80% occurring only once. The specimen comprised peripheral blood, sampled 4 weeks after starting pembrolizumab. The receptors derive from an adult with mismatch repair-deficient cancer.

This chain joins TRBV19 and TRBJ2-1; D gene unclear. V was cut by 8 bases and J by 8 bases, with 7 bases left in between. Germline V CDR1 and CDR2: LNHDA, SQIVND (reference sequence). The CDR3 runs 10 residues. The CDR3 is CASGFDEQFF. The CDR3 DNA follows: TGTGCCAGTGGATTCGATGAGCAGTTCTTC.

The chain recombines TRBV5-1 with TRBJ2-2; D not certain. Trimming stripped 0 bases from V and 3 bases from J, with 12 bases between. The germline gives CDR1 SGHRS, CDR2 YFSETQ. The CDR3 runs to 16 residues. CDR3 in amino acids: CASSLGAAEDTGELFF. The CDR3 bases are TGCGCCAGCAGCTTGGGTGCGGCAGAGGACACCGGGGAGCTGTTTTTT.

The chain has TRBV6-1 and TRBJ1-5, with D unresolved. The CDR3 length is 14 residues. V was pared by 8 bases and J by 1 base, with 12 bases between. Germline V CDR1 and CDR2: MNHNS, SASEGT. Here the CDR3 DNA reads TGTGCCAGCCGGACGGGAAAAAGCAATCAGCCCCAGCATTTT. It yields the protein CASRTGKSNQPQHF.

This clone was seen a few times. The J gene is TRBJ2-7, the V gene TRBV19, with 14 positions matching TRBD2. The junction had 4 bases not matched to a gene; V was cut back by 6 bases and J by 3 bases. The CDR3 sequence is 15 residues long. Germline V gene data show CDR1 as LNHDA and CDR2 as SQIVND (reference sequence). The CDR3 here is CASRLGTSGSYEQYF. In DNA form, the CDR3 reads TGTGCCAGTAGACTGGGGACTAGCGGGAGCTACGAGCAGTACTTC.

This chain links TRBV27 with TRBJ1-1; D not certain. There are 14 residues in the CDR3. Trimming shortened V by 5 bases and J by 0 bases, and 10 bases separated the two germline ends. Germline CDR1 is MNHEY and CDR2 is SMNVEV (reference sequence). CDR3 protein: CASSPLRMNTEAFF. CDR3 nucleotide sequence: TGTGCCAGCAGTCCCCTGCGGATGAACACTGAAGCTTTCTTT.

The J gene is TRBJ2-6, the V gene TRBV19; weak D call: TRBD1 (6 bases). CDR1 LNHDA and CDR2 SQIVND come from the germline V gene (reference sequence). The CDR3 is 17 amino acids. Deletions cut 5 bases from V and 1 base from J, with 15 bases between. For the CDR3, the DNA is TGTGCCAGTAGTTTTGGAGCAGGGGTTTCTGGGGCCAACGTCCTGACTTTC. It yields the protein CASSFGAGVSGANVLTF.

The chain joins TRBV7-6 to TRBJ2-1, with 8 bases aligning to TRBD1. From germline, CDR1 is SGHVS and CDR2 FNYEAQ. With V trimmed by 5 bases and J by 10 bases, 10 bases remained unmatched. This CDR3 is 14 amino acids long. The CDR3 DNA is TGTGCCAGCAGCGGGGGACAGGACGAAGGGGAGCAGTTCTTC. As protein: CASSGGQDEGEQFF. Full variable domain (remainder filled in from reference TRBV7-6 and TRBJ2-1): GAGVSQSPRYKVTKRGQDVALRCDPISGHVSLYWYRQALGQGPEFLTYFNYEAQQDKSGLPNDRFSAERPEGSISTLTIQRTEQRDSAMYRCASSGGQDEGEQFFGPGTRLTVL.

This clone is a singleton in its sample. The chain uses TRBV5-1 and TRBJ2-1; D call uncertain. This CDR3 spans 15 amino acids. V lost 2 bases and J lost 8, with 17 bases in between. From germline, CDR1 is SGHRS and CDR2 YFSETQ. The CDR3 loop reads CASSFLGGQGDEQFF. DNA for the CDR3: TGCGCCAGCAGCTTCTTAGGTGGGCAAGGCGATGAGCAGTTCTTC.

The V and J genes are TRBV25-1 and TRBJ1-4; 10 bases align to TRBD1. The J segment lost 8 bases and the V segment lost 8 bases, leaving 8 bases of the junction unmatched. The CDR3 extends over 14 amino acids. CDR1 and CDR2 (germline): MGHDK, SYGVNS. The CDR3 loop is CASRGQGGNEKLFF. CDR3 DNA: TGTGCCAGCCGCGGACAGGGGGGTAACGAAAAACTGTTTTTT.

The chain is built from TRBV7-2 and TRBJ2-5; D is ambiguous. TRBJ2-7 matches the DNA end more closely, so the J call is doubtful. The CDR3 consists of 13 residues. The V gene's germline CDR1 is SGHTA and CDR2 FQGNSA. As DNA, the CDR3 is TGTGCCAGCGTAGGGTTCAACTCCTACGAGCAGTACTTC. Translated, it gives CASVGFNSYEQYF.

The chain is built from TRBV9 and TRBJ2-2; 8 bases agree with TRBD2. Losses at the gene ends were 3 bases for V and 4 bases for J; bases not matched to a gene: 2. The CDR3 consists of 14 residues. Germline CDR1 is SGDLS and CDR2 is YYNGEE. The CDR3 protein is CASSAGTSTGELFF. CDR3 sequence (DNA): TGTGCCAGCAGCGCCGGGACTAGCACCGGGGAGCTGTTTTTT.

This clone appeared a few times. The rearrangement joins TRBV7-3 to TRBJ2-1; D is uncertain. CDR1 and CDR2 from the germline V gene are SGHTA and FQGTGA. The CDR3 length is 13 residues. The V end was cut by 3 bases, the J end by 5 bases, with 8 bases between. CDR3 protein: CASSFGMDNEQFF. CDR3 DNA: TGTGCCAGCAGCTTTGGGATGGACAATGAGCAGTTCTTC. Full variable domain (rest looked up from reference TRBV7-3 and TRBJ2-1): GAGVSQTPSNKVTEKGKYVELRCDPISGHTALYWYRQSLGQGPEFLIYFQGTGAADDSGLPNDRFFAVRPEGSVSTLKIQRTERGDSAVYLCASSFGMDNEQFFGPGTRLTVL.

This chain connects TRBV6-6 to TRBJ2-2; 15 nucleotides line up with TRBD2. Germline V gene lookup returns CDR1 MNHNY and CDR2 SVGAGI (reference sequence). The CDR3 has 16 amino acids. The junction had 8 bases not matched to a gene; V was cut back by 10 bases and J by 5 bases. The CDR3 DNA is TGTGCCATCGGGGGGACTAGCGGGAGGTTGACCGGGGAGCTGTTTTTT. This encodes CAIGGTSGRLTGELFF.

The genes are TRBV10-1 and TRBJ1-2; D gene unclear. The CDR3 contains 13 residues. V was shortened by 3 bases and J by 4 bases, with 9 bases between the two germline ends. Germline V gene data show CDR1 as WNHNN and CDR2 as SYGVQD (reference sequence). CDR3 amino acids: CASSEARPYGYTF. CDR3 in DNA: TGCGCCAGCAGTGAAGCCAGGCCCTATGGCTACACCTTC.

This chain joins TRBV11-3 and TRBJ2-1, with D perhaps assigned TRBD1 or TRBD2 (5 bases each). Trimming took off 2 bases at V and 0 bases at J, with 14 bases between the two ends. This CDR3 comprises 17 residues. Germline CDR1 is SGHNT and CDR2 is YENEEA. Here the CDR3 DNA reads TGTGCCAGCAGCTTATTTGGGGGTGGGAGCTCCTACAATGAGCAGTTCTTC. It translates to CASSLFGGGSSYNEQFF.

The chain employs TRBV6-1 and TRBJ2-7, with TRBD2 identical over 8 bases. With V trimmed by 8 bases and J by 4 bases, 10 bases remained unmatched. Germline V gives CDR1 MNHNS, CDR2 SASEGT. There are 14 residues in the CDR3. The CDR3 protein is CASWESGRMYEQYF. DNA for the CDR3: TGTGCCAGCTGGGAAAGCGGGAGAATGTACGAGCAGTACTTC.

The sample holds a few counts of this clone. The CDR3 spells CASSLRTVFSEQYF. CDR3 nucleotide sequence: TGTGCCAGCAGCTTGCGGACAGTTTTCTCCGAGCAGTACTTC. The chain is built from TRBV7-2 and TRBJ2-7, with D tentatively TRBD1 (6 bases). Per germline, CDR1 SGHTA and CDR2 FQGNSA. This CDR3 has 14 residues. Trimming took 3 bases from V and 6 from J, leaving 15 bases between them.

The rearrangement joins TRBV5-6 to TRBJ2-5; D gene uncertain. V was pared by 0 bases and J by 1 base, with 10 bases between. There are 15 residues in the CDR3. Germline CDR1 and CDR2: SGHDT and YYEEEE. The CDR3 coding sequence is TGTGCCAGCAGCTTGGGTACTCGAATCCAAGAGACCCAGTACTTC. Encoded protein: CASSLGTRIQETQYF.